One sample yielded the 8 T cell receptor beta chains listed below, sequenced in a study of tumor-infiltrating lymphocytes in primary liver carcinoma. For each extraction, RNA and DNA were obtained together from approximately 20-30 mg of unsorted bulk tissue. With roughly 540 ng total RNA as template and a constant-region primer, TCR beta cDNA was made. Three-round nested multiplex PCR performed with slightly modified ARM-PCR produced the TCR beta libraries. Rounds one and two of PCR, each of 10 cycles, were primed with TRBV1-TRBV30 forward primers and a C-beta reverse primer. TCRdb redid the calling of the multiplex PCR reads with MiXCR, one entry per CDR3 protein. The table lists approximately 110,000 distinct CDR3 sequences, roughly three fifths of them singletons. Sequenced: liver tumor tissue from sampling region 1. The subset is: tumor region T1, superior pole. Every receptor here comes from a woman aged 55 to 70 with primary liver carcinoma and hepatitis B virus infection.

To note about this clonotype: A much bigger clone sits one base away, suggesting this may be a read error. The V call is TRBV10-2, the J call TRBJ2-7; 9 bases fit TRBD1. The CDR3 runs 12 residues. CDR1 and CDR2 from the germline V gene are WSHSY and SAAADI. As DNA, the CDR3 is TGCGCCAGCCGGGACAGGGCTACAGAGCACTACTTC. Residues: CASRDRATEHYF.

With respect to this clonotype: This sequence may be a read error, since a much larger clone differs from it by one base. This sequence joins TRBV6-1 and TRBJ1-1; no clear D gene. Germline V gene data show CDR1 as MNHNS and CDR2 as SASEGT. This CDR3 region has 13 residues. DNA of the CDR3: TGTGCCAGTACCGACCGTTGGAACACTGAAGTTTTCTTT. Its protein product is CASTDRWNTEVFF.

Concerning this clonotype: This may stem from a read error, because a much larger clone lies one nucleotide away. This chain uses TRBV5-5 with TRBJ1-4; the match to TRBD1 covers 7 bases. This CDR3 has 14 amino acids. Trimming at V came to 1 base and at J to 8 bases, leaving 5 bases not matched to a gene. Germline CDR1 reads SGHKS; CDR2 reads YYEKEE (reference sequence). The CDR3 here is CASSLRGGDEKLFF. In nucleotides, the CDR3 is TGTGCCAGCAGCTTGAGAGGGGGCGACGAAAAACTGTTTTTT.

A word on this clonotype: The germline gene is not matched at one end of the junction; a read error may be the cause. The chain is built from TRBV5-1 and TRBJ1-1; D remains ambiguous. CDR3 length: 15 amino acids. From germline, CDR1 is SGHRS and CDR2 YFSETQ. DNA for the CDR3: TGCGCCAGCAGCTTGGTGGGAAACCCGAACACTAAAGCTTTCTTT. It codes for CASSLVGNPNTKAFF.

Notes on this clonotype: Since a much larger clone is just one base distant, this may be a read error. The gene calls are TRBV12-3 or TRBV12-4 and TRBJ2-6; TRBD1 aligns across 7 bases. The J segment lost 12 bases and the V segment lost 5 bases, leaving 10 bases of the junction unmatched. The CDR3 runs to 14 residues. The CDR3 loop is CASSPEQGTGVLTF. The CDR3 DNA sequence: TGTGCCAGCAGTCCGGAACAGGGGACCGGCGTCCTGACTTTC.

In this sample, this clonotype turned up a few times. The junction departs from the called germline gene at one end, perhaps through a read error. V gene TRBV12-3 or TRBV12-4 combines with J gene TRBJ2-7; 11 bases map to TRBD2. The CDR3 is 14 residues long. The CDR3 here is CTSSQGTSGYEQYF. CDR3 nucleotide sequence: TGTACCAGCAGTCAAGGGACTAGCGGCTACGAGCAGTACTTC.

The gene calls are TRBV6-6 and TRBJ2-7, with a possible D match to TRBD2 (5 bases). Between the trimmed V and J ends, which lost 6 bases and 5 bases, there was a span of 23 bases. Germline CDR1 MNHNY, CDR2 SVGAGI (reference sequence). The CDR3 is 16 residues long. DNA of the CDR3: TGTGCCAGCAGCCTCACTACCGGGATAGGAGCCCACGAGCAGTACTTC. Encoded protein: CASSLTTGIGAHEQYF.

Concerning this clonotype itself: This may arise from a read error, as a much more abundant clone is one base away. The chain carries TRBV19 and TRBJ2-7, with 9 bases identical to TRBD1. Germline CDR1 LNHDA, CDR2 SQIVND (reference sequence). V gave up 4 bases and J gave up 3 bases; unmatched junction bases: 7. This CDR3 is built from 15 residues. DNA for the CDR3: TGTGCCAGTAGTACCACCGGGACAGGGTGCTACGAGCAGTACTTC. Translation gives CASSTTGTGCYEQYF.